The clone carrying this T cell receptor beta chain came up once. The antigen remains unidentified. This specimen comes from a study of blood T cells in healthy people across ages. Study overall: With template switching, about one barcoded beta molecule was captured per two T cells. Study-wide points: Researchers deemed the diversity estimates from one million T cells underestimates.

Per-sample PBMC isolation yielded at least 7 million cells. A second PCR, run for 7 to 11 cycles, used a sample-barcoded 5' primer plus a J-beta primer mix. The template-switch adaptor, which had 12 random nucleotides, put a tag on each cDNA molecule. TCRdb processed the 5' RACE reads anew with MiXCR; each CDR3 protein has one entry. The table records hundreds of thousands of distinct CDR3 sequences, around three fifths of them present only once. CDR1 is SEHNR, CDR2 FQNEAQ, per germline (reference sequence). The length of the CDR3 is 15 residues. The trim removed 4 bases at V and 1 base at J, leaving 3 bases unmatched.

The chain combines TRBV7-9 with TRBJ2-5, with TRBD2 identical over 10 bases. The sequencing sample was made of blood. This TCR was sampled from a man in his 60s in good health. CDR3 bases: TGTGCCAGCAGCTATACTAGCGGGGCCCAAGAGACCCAGTACTTC. Translation gives CASSYTSGAQETQYF.